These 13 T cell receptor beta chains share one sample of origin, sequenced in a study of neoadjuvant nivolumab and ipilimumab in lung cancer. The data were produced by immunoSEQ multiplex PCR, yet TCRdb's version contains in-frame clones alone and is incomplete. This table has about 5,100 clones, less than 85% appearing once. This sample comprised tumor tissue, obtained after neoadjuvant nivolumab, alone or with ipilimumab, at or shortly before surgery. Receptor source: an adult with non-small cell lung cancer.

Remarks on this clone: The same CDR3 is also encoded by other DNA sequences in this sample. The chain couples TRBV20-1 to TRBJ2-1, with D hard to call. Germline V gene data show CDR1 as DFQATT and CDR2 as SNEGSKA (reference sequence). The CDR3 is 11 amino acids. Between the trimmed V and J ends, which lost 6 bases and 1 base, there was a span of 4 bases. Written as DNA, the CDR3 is TGCAGTGCCGGGTCCTACAATGAGCAGTTCTTC. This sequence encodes CSAGSYNEQFF.

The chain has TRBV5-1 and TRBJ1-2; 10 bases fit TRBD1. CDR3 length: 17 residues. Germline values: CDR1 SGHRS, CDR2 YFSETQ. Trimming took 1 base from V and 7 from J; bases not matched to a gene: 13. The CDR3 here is CASSLSDDDRGQCGYTF. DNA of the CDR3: TGCGCCAGCAGCTTGTCCGACGACGACAGGGGGCAGTGTGGCTACACCTTC.

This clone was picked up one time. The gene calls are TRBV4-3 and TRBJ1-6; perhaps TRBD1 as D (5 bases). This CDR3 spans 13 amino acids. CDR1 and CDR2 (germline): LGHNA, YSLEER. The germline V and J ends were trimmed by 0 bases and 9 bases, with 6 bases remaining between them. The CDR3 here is CASSQDGTSPLHF. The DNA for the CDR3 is TGCGCCAGCAGCCAAGATGGGACTTCACCCCTCCACTTT.

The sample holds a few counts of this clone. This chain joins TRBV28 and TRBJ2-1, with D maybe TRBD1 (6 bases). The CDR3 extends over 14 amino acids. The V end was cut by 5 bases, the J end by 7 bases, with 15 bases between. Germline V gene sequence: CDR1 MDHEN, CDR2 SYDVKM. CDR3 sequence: CASSTHRDSNEQFF. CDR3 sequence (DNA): TGTGCCAGCAGTACCCACAGGGATTCAAATGAGCAGTTCTTC.

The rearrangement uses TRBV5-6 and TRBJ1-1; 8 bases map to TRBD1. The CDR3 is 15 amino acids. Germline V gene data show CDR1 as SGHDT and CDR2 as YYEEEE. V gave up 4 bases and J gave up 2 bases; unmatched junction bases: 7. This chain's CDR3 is CASSLQGAFNTEAFF. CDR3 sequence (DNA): TGTGCCAGCAGCCTGCAGGGGGCTTTCAACACTGAAGCTTTCTTT. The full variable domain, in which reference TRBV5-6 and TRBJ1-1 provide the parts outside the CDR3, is DAGVTQSPTHLIKTRGQQVTLRCSPKSGHDTVSWYQQALGQGPQFIFQYYEEEERQRGNFPDRFSGHQFPNYSSELNVNALLLGDSALYLCASSLQGAFNTEAFFGQGTRLTVV.

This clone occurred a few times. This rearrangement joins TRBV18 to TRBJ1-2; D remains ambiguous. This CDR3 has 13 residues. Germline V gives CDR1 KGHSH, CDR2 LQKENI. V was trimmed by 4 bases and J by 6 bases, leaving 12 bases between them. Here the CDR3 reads CASSLRGGDGYTF. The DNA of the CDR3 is TGTGCCAGCTCACTCCGCGGAGGAGATGGCTACACCTTC. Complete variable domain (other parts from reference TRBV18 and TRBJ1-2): NAGVMQNPRHLVRRRGQEARLRCSPMKGHSHVYWYRQLPEEGLKFMVYLQKENIIDESGMPKERFSAEFPKEGPSILRIQQVVRGDSAAYFCASSLRGGDGYTFGSGTRLTVV.

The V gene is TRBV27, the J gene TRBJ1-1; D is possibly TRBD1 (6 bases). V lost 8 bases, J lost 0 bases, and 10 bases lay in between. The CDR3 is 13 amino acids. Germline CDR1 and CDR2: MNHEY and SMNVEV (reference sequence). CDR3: CASFGQMNTEAFF. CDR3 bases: TGTGCCAGCTTTGGACAGATGAACACTGAAGCTTTCTTT.

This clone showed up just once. The CDR3 sequence: CASCSTGRDTEAFF. The DNA of the CDR3 is TGTGCCAGCTGCTCTACGGGCAGGGACACTGAAGCTTTCTTT. V usage is TRBV2 and J usage is TRBJ1-1, with TRBD1 as a possible D gene (5 bases). In germline, CDR1 is SNHLY, CDR2 FYNNEI. The CDR3 has 14 residues. Between the trimmed V and J ends, which lost 8 bases and 3 bases, there was a span of 16 bases.

This CDR3 is CAISDSTDTQYF. DNA of the CDR3: TGTGCCATCAGTGACAGCACAGATACGCAGTATTTT. The V call is TRBV10-3, the J call TRBJ2-3; D remains unclear. V shed 3 bases and J shed 0 bases, with 1 base lying between them. Per the germline V gene, CDR1 is ENHRY and CDR2 is SYGVKD. The length of the CDR3 is 12 residues.

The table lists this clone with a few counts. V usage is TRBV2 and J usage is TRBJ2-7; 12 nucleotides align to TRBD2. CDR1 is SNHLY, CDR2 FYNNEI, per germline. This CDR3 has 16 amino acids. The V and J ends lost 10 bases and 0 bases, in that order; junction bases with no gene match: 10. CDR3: CAISTSGGSHSYEQYF. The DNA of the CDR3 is TGTGCCATTTCGACTAGCGGGGGTTCCCACTCCTACGAGCAGTACTTC.

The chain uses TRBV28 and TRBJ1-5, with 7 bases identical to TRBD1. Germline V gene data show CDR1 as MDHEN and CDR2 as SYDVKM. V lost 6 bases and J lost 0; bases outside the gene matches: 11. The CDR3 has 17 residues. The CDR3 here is CASRRRGQTFSNQPQHF. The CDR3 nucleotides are TGTGCCAGCAGGCGACGGGGACAGACCTTTAGCAATCAGCCCCAGCATTTT.

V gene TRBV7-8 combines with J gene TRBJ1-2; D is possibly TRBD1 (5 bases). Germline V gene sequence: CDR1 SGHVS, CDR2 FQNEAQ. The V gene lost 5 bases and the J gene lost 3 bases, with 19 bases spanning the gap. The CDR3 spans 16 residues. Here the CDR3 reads CASSIGAGGGDYGYTF. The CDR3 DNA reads TGTGCCAGCAGCATCGGTGCGGGTGGAGGGGACTATGGCTACACCTTC.

As DNA, the CDR3 is TGTGCCAGCAGCTTGGCTCAGACAAGGGGTAATTCACCCCTCCACTTT. It yields the protein CASSLAQTRGNSPLHF. The rearrangement links TRBV5-5 to TRBJ1-6; D possibly corresponds to TRBD1 (5 bases). The V gene's germline CDR1 is SGHKS and CDR2 YYEKEE (reference sequence). The CDR3 has 16 amino acids. V lost 0 bases, J lost 6 bases, and 13 bases lay in between. Full variable domain (outside the CDR3, taken from reference TRBV5-5 and TRBJ1-6): DAGVTQSPTHLIKTRGQQVTLRCSPISGHKSVSWYQQVLGQGPQFIFQYYEKEERGRGNFPDRFSARQFPNYSSELNVNALLLGDSALYLCASSLAQTRGNSPLHFGNGTRLTVT.